This TCR beta chain was recovered during a study of cytomegalovirus exposure and HLA in healthy donors (dated by TCRdb to about 2017). Concerning the study at large: According to an earlier analysis of 450 to 650 of the donors, 200 million or so T cells yielded 100 million or so unique TCR beta sequences and around 280 Gb of sequence data. About 310 gigabases of sequencing data and 78 million or so unique TCR sequences were included in an early release covering 500 to 750 HLA-typed donors. The genetic ancestry cluster associated with self-reported Caucasian donors included about 84% of the 300 to 450 genotyped donors. The study aimed to test whether cataloging public T cell receptors could reveal signatures of past pathogen exposure. The study profiled the T cell repertoires of 500 to 800 subjects by immunosequencing and related them to cytomegalovirus serostatus. Along with the approximately 650-subject first cohort, a separate validation cohort of over 90 different subjects was used. To predict cytomegalovirus infection status, the study brought together high-throughput TCR immunosequencing, statistical association of individual TCRs with disease status, and machine learning. To study patterns of TCR occurrence, a later analysis re-analyzed previously published TCR beta repertoires from several hundred donors and added high-resolution HLA genotyping. Rather than drawing on any new phenotypic data, the later analysis identified candidate immune exposures from TCR beta sequences and the way those sequences occurred across donors. In an earlier analysis of roughly 600 of the donors, high-throughput TCR beta sequencing was used to judge whether each TCR beta V gene segment behaved as functional or pseudogenic. Donor age, sex, ethnicity and CMV serostatus were collected together with the repertoire data. Genome-wide SNP genotypes for about 65% of the 666 donors were used in a later genetic analysis, which treated that subset as a discovery cohort. Every repertoire in the discovery cohort had been generated on one and the same sequencing platform. Class I and class II HLA loci were covered by the typing at four-digit resolution. The number of typed donors differed by locus: about 620-640 for A, B, C, DRB1 and DQB1; approximately 540 for DQA1; roughly 600 for DPA1; and some 470 for DPB1. Roughly five DR-DQ haplotypes were handled as single units for association and clustering, since linkage in the cohort was strong. On average, around 230,000 unique TCR beta nucleotide sequences were sequenced per donor among a few hundred genotyped donors of the cohort, with roughly 18% of those sequences being non-productive.

The cohort consisted of 650 to 700 healthy bone marrow donors. Cohort members were all nominally healthy when sampled, although unrecorded immune exposures were likely present. The donor tested CMV seronegative, placing the donor among the 300 to 400 seronegative members of the cohort. Each donor provided a peripheral blood sample, and peripheral blood mononuclear cells were used for TCR beta sequencing. The Qiagen DNeasy Blood Extraction Kit was used to extract genomic DNA from the blood cell samples. Concerning this clone: Its antigen target is currently unknown. No clone much larger than this one lies a single base away; base qualities are absent.

Receptor libraries were prepared by the immunoSEQ multiplex PCR assay. A mixture of 60 forward primers for TCR Vbeta segments and 13 reverse primers for TCR Jbeta segments was used in the multiplex PCR. The CDR3 region of rearranged TCR beta genes was amplified from genomic DNA with a multiplex PCR assay. On the Illumina HiSeq System, the amplified TCR beta libraries were sequenced as 87-base-pair reads. As for the authors' bioinformatics: Across the 500 to 850 repertoires, a later analysis counted some 81 million unique TCR beta chains, approximately 10 million of which were shared by at least two donors. Raw reads were error-corrected and collapsed into unique sequences by a nearest-neighbor algorithm in which closely related sequences were merged to remove PCR and sequencing errors. CDR3 sequences were aligned to IMGT reference sequences to assign V, D and J gene segments. For a sequence to be retained, a match of at least six nucleotides was required to both a V gene segment and a J gene segment. Rearrangements were classified as productive when the CDR3 lacked stop codons and remained in frame with V and J, and all other rearrangements were classified as non-productive. Following IMGT convention, CDR3 was defined as the stretch from the second conserved V-encoded cysteine to the conserved J-encoded phenylalanine. The earlier analysis of about 570 of the donors excluded any sequence lacking an unambiguous match to a single V gene segment. An earlier analysis of almost 600 of the donors classified V segments as functional when productive rearrangements were above 56.7% and as segregating when the standard deviation between donors was above 5%. A statistical classification framework was built for diagnosing cytomegalovirus status from the catalog of TCR beta chain sequences. In a later analysis, TCR nucleotide sequences were compared against IMGT/GENE-DB human TR gene sequences so that V and J genes could be assigned. Using the TCRdist pipeline, a later analysis assigned CDR3 sequences along with most-parsimonious VDJ recombination scenarios. In a later analysis, each TCR beta chain was defined by its CDR3 amino acid sequence together with its V-gene family, and reads without a unique V-gene family were excluded. As a way to deal with suspected cross-contamination and a sequencing artifact, a later analysis dropped 592 nucleotide sequences that were highly shared and had low generation probability. A later analysis calculated a clonal expansion index for each public chain from normalized within-repertoire ranks of inferred template counts. In a later analysis, generation probabilities were computed using a VDJ recombination model fitted to out-of-frame rearrangements, and the results were checked against IGoR. A later analysis scored TCR-TCR, TCR-HLA and TCR-CMV co-occurrence with hypergeometric tests, applying a repertoire-size bias correction to TCR pairs. A later analysis estimated false discovery rates by permuting HLA or CMV assignments 20 times. In a later analysis, co-occurring TCRs were grouped using DBSCAN, with TCRdist sequence similarity added in when clustering inside HLA-allele-positive subsets. For co-occurrence clustering, repertoires with fewer than 30,000 or more than 120,000 public chains were excluded, along with 5 or 6 repertoires with anomalous nucleotide sharing. TCRdb limited this immuneACCESS table to in-frame rearrangements with V and J called. A share of clones is missing; checked studies link under half to unresolved V genes, and the rest is unexplained. Clone size and V and J calls were adopted from that table, with D and trimming inferred from the DNA. The sample records approximately 150,000 clones, roughly 80% of which are singletons. The top ten constitute approximately 4.5% of the sample.

The paper as a whole reports these results and caveats: The study gave a list of about 160 TCR beta chains associated with cytomegalovirus. The sequencing pipeline was judged likely to have produced a cluster of highly shared sequence variants as a technical artifact. A few of the identified cytomegalovirus-associated TCR beta chains were confirmed in vitro to be specific for cytomegalovirus antigens. Some IMGT-functional V segments, including TRBV6-2 and TRBV6-3, could not be told apart with the 87-base-pair reads, so those segments were excluded. HLA typing was unavailable for some donors at each locus, so association tests used only the typed subset. Compared with equally common non-associated chains, HLA-associated TCR beta chains in a later analysis were more clonally expanded and had lower generation probabilities. When HLA alleles, especially DR and DQ, strongly co-occurred, TCR associations were difficult to assign to individual alleles. In this cohort, only TCR beta chains were sequenced, and detectable features were limited by the absence of alpha or paired-chain data. According to a later genetic analysis, donors in an Asian-associated ancestry cluster had fewer N-insertions in productive TCRs than the approximately 700-donor mean. Most CMV-associated TCR beta chains appeared to be HLA-restricted in a later analysis, and the HLA associations seemed to be driven largely by CMV exposure. Seventeen rarely observed V segments, including chromosome 9 orphons, were excluded from the earlier analysis of just under 600 of the donors because counts were too low. An association between a missense DCLRE1C variant and V-gene and J-gene trimming of TCR beta chains was found in a later genetic analysis and replicated in an independent cohort. While some public TCRs were present in many individuals, most TCR sequences turned up only very rarely across donors. Immune exposure information for the cohort was limited to CMV serostatus. Cytomegalovirus status was reported to be diagnosed by the classifier with high specificity and sensitivity in both the original and validation cohorts. A later analysis reported that several top co-occurrence clusters appeared linked to parvovirus B19, influenza, CMV and Epstein-Barr virus. A further reported finding was that TCR beta sequences accurately predicted the HLA-A and HLA-B alleles for most subjects in the first cohort. In a later analysis, TCR association rates were found to vary across HLA loci, with the most associated TCRs seen for DRB1 alleles and the fewest for HLA-C alleles. According to the authors, the approach could potentially be generalized to other disease states and immunological phenotypes. In a later analysis, 16,951 TCR beta sequences were associated with specific HLA alleles at a false discovery rate of 0.05. Correlated functional status among segregating V segments might reflect linkage disequilibrium, but an unknown experimental factor could not be ruled out. The presence/absence analyses assumed that sequencing depth was roughly uniform across donors, and that assumption may not be true. In an earlier analysis of more than 450 of the donors, most TCR beta V segments were observed in productive rearrangements about 90% or about 30% of the time, broadly matching IMGT annotations.

The germline V gene (reference sequence) sets CDR1 to SEHNR and CDR2 to FQNEAQ. Including cysteine and phenylalanine, the CDR3 has 13 amino acids. CDR3 DNA is the only sequence kept; it has 39 bases, read in frame from the first base. Trimming takes 5 bases from V and 5 bases from J, and the germline ends sit 12 bases apart. This sequence originates from a man aged 25-45 years in good health and CMV-seronegative. Material for sequencing was PBMCs. The rearrangement combines TRBV7-9 with TRBJ1-1; the D segment cannot be called with confidence. The CDR3 amino acid sequence is: CASSQGTGTEAFF. The sequence in DNA is TGTGCCAGCAGCCAAGGTACGGGTACTGAAGCTTTCTTT.